This T cell receptor beta chain was identified in a study of control samples from healthy donors and cancer patients. The CDR3 has 14 residues. Germline V gene data show CDR1 as MNHEY and CDR2 as SVGAGI. Trimming cost V 8 bases and J 8 bases, with 16 bases left between them. The assay was immunoSEQ multiplex PCR, and TCRdb's table has in-frame clones only and misses some. The data contain roughly 130,000 clones, around nine tenths of them singletons. The chain links TRBV6-5 to TRBJ1-6, with TRBD1 as a possible D gene (6 bases). This receptor was taken from a man between 50 and 59 years old in good health. The sample consisted of blood. DNA of the CDR3: TGTGCCAGCCTACAGGGAGAAATGTATTCACCCCTCCACTTT. Its protein product is CASLQGEMYSPLHF.